Below are 8 T cell receptor beta chains sequenced from a single sample in a study of T cell responses to AZD1222 COVID-19 vaccine. Libraries were prepared by immunoSEQ multiplex PCR; TCRdb keeps only in-frame clonotypes and omits some of them. The sample has about 110,000 clones, 92% seen once. Source: peripheral blood, taken 28 days after the second AZD1222 dose. These receptors were collected from an adult who received the AZD1222 COVID-19 vaccine.

This chain links TRBV20-1 with TRBJ1-5; D remains ambiguous. V shed 3 bases and J shed 4 bases, with 10 bases lying between them. Per germline, CDR1 DFQATT and CDR2 SNEGSKA (reference sequence). This CDR3 comprises 13 residues. The CDR3 loop is CSASKFENQPQHF. CDR3 coding DNA: TGCAGTGCTAGTAAATTTGAAAATCAGCCCCAGCATTTT.

The gene calls are TRBV3-1 (or the pseudogene TRBV3-2) and TRBJ2-5; D is perhaps TRBD2 (7 bases). The V gene's germline CDR1 is LGHDT and CDR2 YNNKEL (reference sequence). This CDR3 has 15 residues. Between the trimmed V and J ends, which lost 0 bases and 7 bases, there was a span of 15 bases. The CDR3 bases are TGTGCCAGCAGCCAAGATTCGGGGGGCCCGCGGACCCAGTACTTC. Protein sequence: CASSQDSGGPRTQYF.

This clone was seen more than once but under ten times. This chain uses TRBV9 with TRBJ2-3; maybe TRBD2 (5 bases). Germline V gene lookup returns CDR1 SGDLS and CDR2 YYNGEE. This CDR3 has 14 residues. V was clipped by 4 bases and J by 8 bases, with 17 bases between them. CDR3 protein: CASSPDSNPSTQYF. DNA for the CDR3: TGTGCCAGCAGCCCGGACTCGAACCCCTCTACGCAGTATTTT.

This sequence joins TRBV24-1 and TRBJ2-3; 12 bases fit TRBD2. V was pared by 5 bases and J by 4 bases, with 9 bases of the junction left unmatched. The CDR3 has 17 residues. Germline assignment: CDR1 KGHDR and CDR2 SFDVKD. The CDR3 is CATSAPPSGRAADTQYF. As DNA, the CDR3 is TGTGCCACCAGTGCCCCCCCTAGCGGGAGGGCCGCAGATACGCAGTATTTT.

The rearrangement joins TRBV28 to TRBJ1-1; 8 bases fit TRBD1. V gave up 3 bases and J gave up 11 bases; unmatched junction bases: 8. Germline V gene data show CDR1 as MDHEN and CDR2 as SYDVKM. The CDR3 extends over 13 amino acids. CDR3 loop: CASSFVLRQGAFF. The DNA for the CDR3 is TGTGCCAGCAGTTTCGTATTAAGACAGGGGGCTTTCTTT.

V usage is TRBV9 and J usage is TRBJ1-1; no clear D. The ends were cut back, 0 bases at V and 0 bases at J, with 6 bases in the middle. This CDR3 is 14 amino acids long. CDR1 is SGDLS, CDR2 YYNGEE, per germline. The CDR3 coding sequence is TGTGCCAGCAGCGTAGGACCGATGAACACTGAAGCTTTCTTT. Translation gives CASSVGPMNTEAFF.

The V gene is TRBV7-2, the J gene TRBJ1-6, with no clear D. The germline CDR1 and CDR2 sequences are SGHTA and FQGNSA. The CDR3 is 14 residues long. Deletions cut 5 bases from V and 10 bases from J, with 15 bases between. CDR3 sequence: CASSPSSGESPLHF. The CDR3 nucleotides read TGTGCCAGCAGCCCCAGCTCTGGTGAATCACCCCTCCACTTT.

The chain joins TRBV5-1 to TRBJ2-5; TRBD1 might be the D (6 bases). CDR3 length: 13 amino acids. Germline CDR1 SGHRS, CDR2 YFSETQ. Trimming left V 5 bases short and J 5 bases short, with 13 bases between. The CDR3 loop reads CASRARGSETQYF. CDR3 DNA sequence: TGCGCCAGCAGAGCTAGGGGGTCTGAGACCCAGTACTTC.